This T cell receptor beta chain came from a study of spatial heterogeneity in lung cancer. Findings and caveats of the study: Resection blood, more than follow-up blood, showed ubiquitous expanded tumor TCRs.

This clonotype was recorded at least ten times. Its cognate antigen is unknown. TCRdb itself ran the 5' RACE reads through MiXCR, one entry per CDR3 protein. The repertoire includes roughly 48,000 distinct CDR3 sequences, approximately 5.3% of them detected once, and 11% sits in the top ten. Time point: sample taken at primary tumor resection. There were approximately 69 donors, all of them untreated patients with early-stage non-small cell lung cancer. Unsorted whole RNA of tumor, nontumor lung or frozen PBMC was sequenced. V shed 7 bases and J shed 6 bases, with 13 bases lying between them. The CDR3 is 13 residues long. The germline V gene has CDR1 SGHTA and CDR2 FQGNSA.

The TCR sequence derives from a male donor with early-stage non-small cell lung cancer. The material was PBMCs, obtained at surgery. The genes are TRBV7-2 and TRBJ2-1; D might be TRBD2 (7 bases). For the CDR3, the DNA is TGTGCCAGCAAGCGGGACAACTTCAATGAGCAGTTCTTC. This encodes CASKRDNFNEQFF.